One sample yielded the 20 T cell receptor beta chains listed below, sequenced in a study of CD8+CD57+ T cells in acquired aplastic anemia. Profiling of TCR beta VDJ combinations and CDR3 sequences used genomic DNA as template. TCRdb re-derived calls from the reads in MiXCR, one entry per CDR3 protein. The sample includes roughly 63,000 distinct CDR3 sequences, 45% to 55% of them seen just once. The specimen sequenced was sorted CD4+, CD8+, or CD8+CD57+ T cells (not recorded which) from PBMCs. Source of these receptors: a human donor in good health, serving as a control.

V and J are TRBV12-3 or TRBV12-4 and TRBJ2-2, with a weak D call TRBD1 (6 bases). V lost 1 base and J 6 bases, leaving 6 bases between the germline ends. CDR3 length: 13 residues. CDR3: CASSLEGAGELFF. The CDR3 DNA is TGTGCCAGCAGTTTAGAGGGGGCCGGGGAGCTGTTTTTT.

The chain links TRBV19 to TRBJ2-3, with TRBD2 identical over 7 bases. Trimming at V came to 4 bases and at J to 4 bases, leaving 8 bases not matched to a gene. From germline, CDR1 is LNHDA and CDR2 SQIVND (reference sequence). The CDR3 extends over 15 amino acids. The CDR3 loop reads CASSTLAGVADTQYF. CDR3 in DNA: TGTGCCAGTAGTACTTTGGCGGGAGTGGCAGATACGCAGTATTTT.

This clonotype showed up many times. The chain uses TRBV7-9 and TRBJ2-7, with 11 bases aligning to TRBD2. Per the germline V gene, CDR1 is SEHNR and CDR2 is FQNEAQ (reference sequence). V shed 3 bases and J 4 bases; nucleotides not matched to a gene: 5. This CDR3 spans 15 amino acids. The CDR3 bases are TGTGCCAGCAGCTTTACTAGCGGGAGTCAGTACGAGCAGTACTTC. Encoded protein: CASSFTSGSQYEQYF.

Within the sample, this clonotype is medium-sized. The rearrangement links TRBV7-9 to TRBJ2-7; 7 bases align to TRBD1. This CDR3 is built from 12 residues. Germline V lookup: CDR1 SEHNR, CDR2 FQNEAQ (reference sequence). The V and J ends lost 4 bases and 6 bases, in that order; junction bases with no gene match: 3. The CDR3 DNA reads TGTGCCAGCAGCTCCGACAGGGCCGAGCAGTACTTC. It specifies CASSSDRAEQYF.

V usage is TRBV2 and J usage is TRBJ1-5; D remains unclear. The V gene lost 4 bases and the J gene lost 3 bases, with 10 bases spanning the gap. This CDR3 region has 14 residues. Germline V CDR1 and CDR2: SNHLY, FYNNEI. In DNA, the CDR3 is TGTGCCAGCAGTGCGGTTTTATACAATCAGCCCCAGCATTTT. Protein: CASSAVLYNQPQHF.

This clonotype was counted between two and nine times. The chain recombines TRBV7-3 with TRBJ2-6; the D gene is possibly TRBD1 (5 bases). Germline values: CDR1 SGHTA, CDR2 FQGTGA. Trimming removed 2 bases from V and 2 bases from J, with 10 bases in between. This CDR3 contains 16 residues. DNA of the CDR3: TGTGCCAGCAGCTTAGTTGGGGCGCCTGGGGCCAACGTCCTGACTTTC. Translation gives CASSLVGAPGANVLTF.

By share, this clonotype counts as medium-sized. This sequence joins TRBV7-9 and TRBJ2-7, with D hard to call. The CDR3 has 11 amino acids. Germline CDR1 and CDR2: SEHNR and FQNEAQ (reference sequence). V lost 2 bases, J lost 5 bases, and 4 bases lay in between. The CDR3 DNA sequence: TGTGCCAGCAGCTTAAGAAACGAGCAGTACTTC. It is translated as CASSLRNEQYF. The entire variable domain, with the rest obtained from reference TRBV7-9 and TRBJ2-7, is as follows: DTGVSQNPRHKITKRGQNVTFRCDPISEHNRLYWYRQTLGQGPEFLTYFQNEAQLEKSRLLSDRFSAERPKGSFSTLEIQRTEQGDSAMYLCASSLRNEQYFGPGTRLTVT.

This chain uses TRBV7-9 with TRBJ1-5; D perhaps matches TRBD1 (5 bases). In germline, CDR1 is SEHNR, CDR2 FQNEAQ (reference sequence). The CDR3 loop spans 13 amino acids. Trimming left V 5 bases short and J 5 bases short, with 10 bases between. The CDR3 DNA sequence: TGTGCCAGCAGCCCAGGGCCGTATCAGCCCCAGCATTTT. Amino acids: CASSPGPYQPQHF.

This clonotype is judged medium-sized (0.01 to 0.1%). This rearrangement joins TRBV25-1 to TRBJ1-6, with a weak D call TRBD1 (5 bases). V lost 3 bases, J lost 7 bases, and 13 bases lay in between. The length of the CDR3 is 15 residues. Germline V gene sequence: CDR1 MGHDK, CDR2 SYGVNS. The CDR3 DNA sequence: TGTGCCAGCAGTGAGGGACGCCCGGAGAATTCACCCCTCCACTTT. Protein sequence: CASSEGRPENSPLHF.

This rearrangement joins TRBV29-1 to TRBJ1-2; maybe TRBD1 (5 bases). V was cut by 4 bases and J by 7 bases, with 19 bases left in between. This CDR3 contains 14 residues. Germline V CDR1 and CDR2: SQVTM, ANQGSEA. CDR3 nucleotides: TGCAGCGTTGGTGAGGCAGGGATCCTTAGTGGCTACACCTTC. Amino acids: CSVGEAGILSGYTF.

Ten or more counts support this clonotype. This rearrangement joins TRBV9 to TRBJ2-5; D unclear. The CDR3 is 15 residues long. Germline lookup yields CDR1 SGDLS and CDR2 YYNGEE. V lost 0 bases and J lost 1, with 10 bases in between. Here the CDR3 DNA reads TGTGCCAGCAGCGTAGGGGTCCTACCCCAAGAGACCCAGTACTTC. It codes for CASSVGVLPQETQYF.

The chain carries TRBV24-1 and TRBJ2-1; D is unclear. Between the trimmed V and J ends, which lost 6 bases and 9 bases, there was a span of 11 bases. The CDR3 consists of 12 residues. Germline V gives CDR1 KGHDR, CDR2 SFDVKD. CDR3 bases: TGTGCCACCAGTCTCTCGGGTGCTGAGCAGTTCTTC. This translates into CATSLSGAEQFF.

This clonotype was recorded once. The V call is TRBV10-3, the J call TRBJ1-5; TRBD1 is a possible D gene (6 bases). Trimming removed 5 bases from V and 4 bases from J, with 9 bases in between. Germline-derived CDR1 and CDR2 are ENHRY and SYGVKD. The CDR3 loop spans 13 amino acids. CDR3 region: CAISQQGNQPQHF. The CDR3 DNA follows: TGTGCCATCAGTCAACAGGGAAATCAGCCCCAGCATTTT.

This chain links TRBV11-1 with TRBJ2-1; D unresolved. CDR1 and CDR2 (germline): SGHAT, FQDESV (reference sequence). The V and J ends lost 0 bases and 2 bases respectively, with 5 bases between them. The CDR3 is 14 amino acids. CDR3 coding DNA: TGTGCCAGCAGCTTAGCGGTGGCCTACAATGAGCAGTTCTTC. Translation gives CASSLAVAYNEQFF.

The chain couples TRBV24-1 to TRBJ1-4; 7 bases map to TRBD1. The CDR3 totals 16 residues. Trimming took 2 bases from V and 5 from J; bases not matched to a gene: 7. Germline values: CDR1 KGHDR, CDR2 SFDVKD. The CDR3 bases are TGTGCCACCAGTGATTCAAGGACAGGACTGAATGAAAAACTGTTTTTT. This sequence encodes CATSDSRTGLNEKLFF.

This chain uses TRBV7-6 with TRBJ2-7; D might be TRBD1 or TRBD2, each matching 6 bases. The CDR3 spans 15 residues. Trimming took 5 bases from V and 5 from J, leaving 19 bases between them. Per the germline V gene, CDR1 is SGHVS and CDR2 is FNYEAQ. CDR3 coding DNA: TGTGCCAGCAGCCCAAGGCAGGGGAGGTCCAACGAGCAGTACTTC. As protein: CASSPRQGRSNEQYF.

Comment on this clonotype: Given the absence of the conserved phenylalanine or tryptophan at the CDR3 end, a read error is likely. CDR3 loop: CASSDPMTGMNTEAFL. Here the CDR3 DNA reads TGTGCCAGCAGTGACCCCATGACAGGCATGAACACTGAAGCTTTCCTT. The chain joins TRBV2 to TRBJ1-1; tentative D call: TRBD1 (6 bases). Between the trimmed V and J ends, which lost 3 bases and 0 bases, there was a span of 14 bases. Germline loops: CDR1 SNHLY, CDR2 FYNNEI. The CDR3 is 16 amino acids.

This clonotype was recorded many times. The chain employs TRBV13 and TRBJ1-2; no clear D. Trimming removed 5 bases at V and 2 bases at J, with 15 bases between. Germline V gives CDR1 PRHDT, CDR2 FYEKMQ (reference sequence). The CDR3 is 15 amino acids. The CDR3 DNA is TGTGCCAGCAGCGAGGGAAGGACTGTGAACTATGGCTACACCTTC. Amino acids: CASSEGRTVNYGYTF.

The rearrangement links TRBV20-1 to TRBJ2-1, with 9 bases lining up with TRBD2. The CDR3 is 16 residues long. Per the germline V gene, CDR1 is DFQATT and CDR2 is SNEGSKA (reference sequence). Unmatched junction bases numbered 5, after V lost 1 base and J lost 1 base. The CDR3 nucleotides are TGCAGTGCTAGAGGTGGGCGGGAGGGATCCTACAATGAGCAGTTCTTC. Its protein is CSARGGREGSYNEQFF.

This clonotype appeared a single time. The chain joins TRBV29-1 to TRBJ2-7; D is tentatively TRBD1 or TRBD2 (5 bases each). The CDR3 extends over 12 amino acids. V lost 5 bases to trimming and J lost 4 bases, with 12 bases between them. Germline V gene lookup returns CDR1 SQVTM and CDR2 ANQGSEA. CDR3 amino acids: CSVWAGRYEQYF. The CDR3 nucleotides read TGCAGCGTTTGGGCAGGGAGATACGAGCAGTACTTC.